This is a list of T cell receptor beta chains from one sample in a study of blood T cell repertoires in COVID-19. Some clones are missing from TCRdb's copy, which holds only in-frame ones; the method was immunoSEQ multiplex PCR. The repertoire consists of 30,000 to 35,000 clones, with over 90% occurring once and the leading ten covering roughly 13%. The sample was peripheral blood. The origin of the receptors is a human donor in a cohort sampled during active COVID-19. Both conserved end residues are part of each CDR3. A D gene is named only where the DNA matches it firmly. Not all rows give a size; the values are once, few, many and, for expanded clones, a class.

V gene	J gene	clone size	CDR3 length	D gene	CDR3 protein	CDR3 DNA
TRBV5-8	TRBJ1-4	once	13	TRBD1	CASSLVSRDRRHF	TGTGCCAGCAGCTTGGTCTCACGGGACAGGCGGCATTTT
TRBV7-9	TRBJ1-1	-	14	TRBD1	CASSIRDRVTEAFF	TGTGCCAGCAGCATACGGGACAGGGTCACTGAAGCTTTCTTT
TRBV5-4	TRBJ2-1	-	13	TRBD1	CASSTGQYNEQFF	TGTGCCAGCAGCACGGGACAGTACAATGAGCAGTTCTTC
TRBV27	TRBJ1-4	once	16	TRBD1	CASSALDRGTNEKLFF	TGTGCCAGCAGTGCGCTCGACAGGGGTACTAATGAAAAACTGTTTTTT
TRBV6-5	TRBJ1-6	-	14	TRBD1	CASSRGQDNSPLHF	TGTGCCAGCAGCCGCGGACAGGATAATTCACCCCTCCACTTT
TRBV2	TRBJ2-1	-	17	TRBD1	CASPSTDRGRMINEQFF	TGTGCCAGCCCATCTACCGACAGGGGGAGAATGATCAATGAGCAGTTCTTC
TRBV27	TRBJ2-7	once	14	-	CASSSNHRFYEQYF	TGTGCCAGCAGTTCGAACCATCGGTTCTACGAGCAGTACTTC
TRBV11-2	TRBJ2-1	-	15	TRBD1	CASSRTGNTYNEQFF	TGTGCCAGCAGCCGGACAGGGAACACCTACAATGAGCAGTTCTTC
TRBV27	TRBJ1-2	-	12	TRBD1	CASQTGGRGYTF	TGTGCCAGCCAAACAGGGGGCCGGGGCTACACCTTC
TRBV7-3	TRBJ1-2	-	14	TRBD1	CASSSAGQGDGYTF	TGTGCCAGCAGCTCAGCGGGACAGGGAGACGGCTACACCTTC
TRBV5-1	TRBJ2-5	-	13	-	CASSLTGVETQYF	TGCGCCAGCAGCTTGACGGGAGTTGAGACCCAGTACTTC
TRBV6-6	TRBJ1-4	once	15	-	CASSYSVRTNEKLFF	TGTGCCAGCAGTTACTCGGTGAGAACTAATGAAAAACTGTTTTTT
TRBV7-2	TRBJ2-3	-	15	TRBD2	CASSRPGRRADTQYF	TGTGCCAGCAGCCGTCCCGGGAGGAGAGCCGATACGCAGTATTTT
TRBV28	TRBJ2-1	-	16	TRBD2	CASRQMGAGDSNEQFF	TGTGCCAGCAGGCAAATGGGAGCGGGAGATAGTAATGAGCAGTTCTTC
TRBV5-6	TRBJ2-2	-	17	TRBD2	CASSRWSGGEYTGELFF	TGTGCCAGCAGCCGGTGGTCGGGGGGAGAGTACACCGGGGAGCTGTTTTTT
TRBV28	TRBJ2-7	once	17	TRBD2	CASSLNSPSGSIYEQYF	TGTGCCAGCAGTTTAAATTCACCCAGCGGGAGTATCTACGAGCAGTACTTC
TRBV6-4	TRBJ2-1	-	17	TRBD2	CASSSRTSGRGRNEQFF	TGTGCCAGCAGTAGCCGGACTAGCGGGAGGGGGAGGAATGAGCAGTTCTTC
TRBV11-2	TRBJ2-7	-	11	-	CASSQYREQYF	TGTGCCAGCAGCCAGTACCGCGAGCAGTACTTC
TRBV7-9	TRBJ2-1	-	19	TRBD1	CASSLARSTGGISYNEQFF	TGTGCCAGCAGCTTAGCGCGCTCGACAGGGGGCATTTCGTACAATGAGCAGTTCTTC
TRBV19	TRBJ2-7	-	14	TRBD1	CASSRRQGPYEQYF	TGTGCCAGTAGTAGGCGACAGGGTCCCTACGAGCAGTACTTC
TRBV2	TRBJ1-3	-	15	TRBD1	CASSDDRGSGNTIYF	TGTGCCAGCAGCGACGACAGGGGCTCTGGAAACACCATATATTTT
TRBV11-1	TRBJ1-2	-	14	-	CASSFGGDIGGYTF	TGTGCCAGCAGCTTCGGGGGAGATATTGGAGGCTACACCTTC
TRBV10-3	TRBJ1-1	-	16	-	CAISDRPQGLGTEAFF	TGTGCCATCAGTGACAGACCTCAGGGTCTCGGCACTGAAGCTTTCTTT
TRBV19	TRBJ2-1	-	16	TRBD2	CASSIGLAGDAHEQFF	TGTGCCAGTAGTATAGGGCTAGCGGGAGACGCGCATGAGCAGTTCTTC
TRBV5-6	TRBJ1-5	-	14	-	CASSLGTTGQPQHF	TGTGCCAGCAGCTTGGGGACAACTGGTCAGCCCCAGCATTTT
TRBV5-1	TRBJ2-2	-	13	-	CASSFLGRGELFF	TGCGCCAGCAGCTTCTTGGGGCGCGGGGAGCTGTTTTTT
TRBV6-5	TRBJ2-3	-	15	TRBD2	CASKRSGARADTQYF	TGTGCCAGCAAACGAAGCGGGGCCAGGGCAGATACGCAGTATTTT
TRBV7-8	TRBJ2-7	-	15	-	CASSLAASGLPEQYF	TGTGCCAGCAGCTTAGCGGCATCGGGACTCCCCGAGCAGTACTTC
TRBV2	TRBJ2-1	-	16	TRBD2	CASSESRLAGYNEQFF	TGTGCCAGCAGTGAATCGCGACTAGCGGGATACAATGAGCAGTTCTTC
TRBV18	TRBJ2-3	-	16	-	CASSRRRGSSTDTQYF	TGTGCCAGCTCACGTCGACGGGGATCTAGCACAGATACGCAGTATTTT
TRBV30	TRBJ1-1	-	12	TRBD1	CAWSGGTAEAFF	TGTGCCTGGAGCGGTGGGACAGCTGAAGCTTTCTTT
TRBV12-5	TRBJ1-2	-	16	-	CASGSLSRGINYGYTF	TGTGCTAGTGGTTCCCTCTCCCGGGGGATTAACTATGGCTACACCTTC
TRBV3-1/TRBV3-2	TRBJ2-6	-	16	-	CASSQDTGSGANVLTF	TGTGCCAGCAGCCAAGACACAGGGTCTGGGGCCAACGTCCTGACTTTC
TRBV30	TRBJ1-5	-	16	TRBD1	CAWSSGGQGWNQPQHF	TGTGCCTGGAGCTCGGGAGGACAGGGTTGGAATCAGCCCCAGCATTTT